Below, 32 T cell receptor beta chains from the same sample are listed, as sequenced in a study of T cell responses to AZD1222 COVID-19 vaccine (TCRdb year 2021). Library creation used the immunoSEQ multiplex PCR assay. Here the immuneACCESS table is served through TCRdb, limited to in-frame sequences with V and J called. Missing clones are a known gap in these copies; in checked studies unresolved V genes cover under half, and the rest lacks a known reason. The sample yields approximately 140,000 clones; about 90% were counted once. The top ten clones comprise 7% to 9% of the sample. What this sample's time point label stands for: about 28 days (+/-7) after the second vaccine dose. The meaning of the sample's treatment or condition label: meningococcal conjugate vaccine given as trial control. This specimen was peripheral blood, taken 28 days after the second dose of the MenACWY control vaccine. These receptors were collected from an adult who received the MenACWY meningococcal vaccine as a control.

Only one count was recorded for this clone. The gene calls are TRBV29-1 and TRBJ2-7, with a possible D match to TRBD1 (5 bases). V shed 7 bases and J shed 2 bases, with 9 bases lying between them. The CDR3 covers 11 residues. Germline CDR1 is SQVTM and CDR2 is ANQGSEA. The CDR3 nucleotides are TGCAGCGCTGGGGCTCCCTACGAGCAGTACTTC. Its protein is CSAGAPYEQYF.

The J gene is TRBJ1-3, the V gene TRBV7-2; no clear D. Germline lookup yields CDR1 SGHTA and CDR2 FQGNSA. The CDR3 loop spans 12 amino acids. Trimming took 5 bases from V and 4 from J, leaving 6 bases between them. The CDR3 loop is CASSPQGNTIYF. The CDR3 bases are TGTGCCAGCAGCCCCCAGGGAAACACCATATATTTT.

V gene TRBV6-5 combines with J gene TRBJ2-7; D uncertain. The CDR3 contains 14 residues. The V end was cut by 3 bases, the J end by 0 bases, with 9 bases between. The V gene's germline CDR1 is MNHEY and CDR2 SVGAGI. CDR3 DNA: TGTGCCAGCAGTTATGGGGAAAGCTCCTACGAGCAGTACTTC. Encoded protein: CASSYGESSYEQYF.

Of note for this clone: An end of the junction differs from the germline gene, which may be a read error. The chain employs TRBV28 and TRBJ2-5; D may be TRBD1 or TRBD2 (5 bases each). Germline CDR1 MDHEN, CDR2 SYDVKM. This CDR3 contains 17 residues. CDR3 sequence (DNA): TGTGCCAGCAGCCGAGGTGGGGCAGGGAGCTACCAAGAGACCCAATACTTC. Translation gives CASSRGGAGSYQETQYF.

V and J are TRBV6-5 and TRBJ2-3, with TRBD2 as a possible D gene (6 bases). This CDR3 comprises 16 residues. V lost 4 bases to trimming and J lost 0 bases, with 14 bases between them. Looked up from germline, CDR1 is MNHEY and CDR2 is SVGAGI. CDR3 protein: CASSFRAGTSTDTQYF. The CDR3 region has the DNA TGTGCCAGCAGTTTTCGGGCGGGGACTAGCACAGATACGCAGTATTTT.

The table lists this clone with a few counts. The chain couples TRBV3-1 (or the pseudogene TRBV3-2) to TRBJ2-1, with D maybe TRBD1 (6 bases). This CDR3 is 15 amino acids long. Germline CDR1 and CDR2: LGHDT and YNNKEL (reference sequence). With 5 bases removed from V and 0 bases from J, the gap between germline ends came to 11 bases. CDR3 DNA: TGTGCCAGCAGCAGAGGGGGAAGCTCCTACAATGAGCAGTTCTTC. Amino acids: CASSRGGSSYNEQFF.

V usage is TRBV28 and J usage is TRBJ2-7, with 7 bases that match TRBD1. Looked up from germline, CDR1 is MDHEN and CDR2 is SYDVKM. This CDR3 is 12 amino acids long. After removal of 7 bases from V and 5 bases from J, the junction contained 5 bases not matched to a gene. The CDR3 loop is CASTRGQNEQYF. Here the CDR3 DNA reads TGTGCCAGCACACGGGGACAGAACGAGCAGTACTTC.

The chain uses TRBV19 and TRBJ1-4; a possible D gene is TRBD1 (5 bases). The CDR3 consists of 18 residues. The V end lost 4 bases, the J end lost 0 bases, and 18 bases lay between the germline ends. Germline V gene lookup returns CDR1 LNHDA and CDR2 SQIVND (reference sequence). The CDR3 is CASSRNPNGGATNEKLFF. The DNA of the CDR3 is TGTGCCAGTAGTAGAAACCCCAATGGGGGTGCAACTAATGAAAAACTGTTTTTT.

The rearrangement uses TRBV5-1 and TRBJ2-3; D gene ambiguous. CDR1 SGHRS and CDR2 YFSETQ come from the germline V gene. The CDR3 consists of 14 residues. Trimming shortened V by 0 bases and J by 1 base, and 6 bases separated the two germline ends. CDR3 residues: CASSLVDGTDTQYF. The CDR3 DNA follows: TGCGCCAGCAGCTTGGTTGACGGCACAGATACGCAGTATTTT.

The chain uses TRBV7-9 and TRBJ2-4; D is uncertain. In germline, CDR1 is SEHNR, CDR2 FQNEAQ (reference sequence). The CDR3 is made up of 15 amino acids. Trimming stripped 4 bases from V and 0 bases from J, with 10 bases between. The CDR3: CASSSSPLAKNIQYF. The CDR3 DNA is TGTGCCAGCAGCTCCAGTCCACTAGCCAAAAACATTCAGTACTTC. Based on the CDR3 plus reference TRBV7-9 and TRBJ2-4, the full variable domain is DTGVSQNPRHKITKRGQNVTFRCDPISEHNRLYWYRQTLGQGPEFLTYFQNEAQLEKSRLLSDRFSAERPKGSFSTLEIQRTEQGDSAMYLCASSSSPLAKNIQYFGAGTRLSVL.

The chain joins TRBV19 to TRBJ2-2, with 11 bases lining up with TRBD2. The V gene's germline CDR1 is LNHDA and CDR2 SQIVND (reference sequence). V shed 3 bases and J 5 bases; nucleotides not matched to a gene: 5. The CDR3 loop spans 16 amino acids. CDR3 region: CASSMTSGIGTGELFF. As DNA, the CDR3 is TGTGCCAGTAGTATGACTAGCGGGATCGGAACCGGGGAGCTGTTTTTT.

The chain links TRBV11-2 to TRBJ2-5, with a tentative D call TRBD2 (5 bases). The V end lost 0 bases, the J end lost 4 bases, and 12 bases lay between the germline ends. Per the germline V gene, CDR1 is SGHAT and CDR2 is FQNNGV. CDR3 length: 15 amino acids. The CDR3 DNA is TGTGCCAGCAGCTTAGATTTTGGAGGTATAGAGACCCAGTACTTC. Encoded protein: CASSLDFGGIETQYF.

The V call is TRBV7-2, the J call TRBJ2-1; weak D call: TRBD2 (6 bases). The CDR3 runs 15 residues. Trimming cost V 3 bases and J 6 bases, with 15 bases left between them. Germline values: CDR1 SGHTA, CDR2 FQGNSA. The CDR3 is CASSFQGGLPNEQFF. CDR3 nucleotide sequence: TGTGCCAGCAGCTTTCAGGGAGGACTTCCCAATGAGCAGTTCTTC. The full variable domain, completed using reference TRBV7-2 and TRBJ2-1, is GAGVSQSPSNKVTEKGKDVELRCDPISGHTALYWYRQSLGQGLEFLIYFQGNSAPDKSGLPSDRFSAERTGGSVSTLTIQRTQQEDSAVYLCASSFQGGLPNEQFFGPGTRLTVL.

The gene calls are TRBV28 and TRBJ2-5; TRBD2 matches 11 bases. J gave up 5 bases and V 3 bases, and 5 bases lay outside the gene matches. This CDR3 comprises 15 residues. CDR1 MDHEN and CDR2 SYDVKM come from the germline V gene. In nucleotides, the CDR3 is TGTGCCAGCAGTTTGCTAGCGGGGGGCATGGAGACCCAGTACTTC. It encodes CASSLLAGGMETQYF.

CDR3 sequence (DNA): TGTGCCAGCAGTTTAGGGGAAGTCTATGGCTACACCTTC. Amino acids: CASSLGEVYGYTF. The J gene is TRBJ1-2, the V gene TRBV12-3 or TRBV12-4; D is uncertain. There are 13 residues in the CDR3. Trimming took off 1 base at V and 4 bases at J, with 7 bases between the two ends.

The rearrangement links TRBV28 to TRBJ1-2, with a possible D match to TRBD1 (5 bases). The ends were cut back, 3 bases at V and 6 bases at J, with 17 bases in the middle. The CDR3 runs 15 residues. CDR1 is MDHEN, CDR2 SYDVKM, per germline. The CDR3 region has the DNA TGTGCCAGCAGTTTTCTGGGGGGACTATTCGATGGCTACACCTTC. This encodes CASSFLGGLFDGYTF.

The chain uses TRBV4-3 and TRBJ1-6; D is undetermined. Trimming removed 0 bases at V and 7 bases at J, with 16 bases between. The CDR3 runs to 17 residues. The V gene's germline CDR1 is LGHNA and CDR2 YSLEER. The CDR3 sequence is CASSQDPRPARNSPLHF. In nucleotides, the CDR3 is TGCGCCAGCAGCCAAGACCCACGGCCGGCGAGAAATTCACCCCTCCACTTT.

The chain has TRBV19 and TRBJ2-1, with D possibly matching TRBD2 (5 bases). The CDR3 contains 14 residues. Per the germline V gene, CDR1 is LNHDA and CDR2 is SQIVND (reference sequence). V was cut by 5 bases and J by 3 bases, with 11 bases left in between. CDR3: CASSSSGNYNEQFF. CDR3 coding DNA: TGTGCCAGTAGTTCCAGCGGTAACTACAATGAGCAGTTCTTC.

This sequence joins TRBV30 and TRBJ2-5; D possibly matches TRBD1 or TRBD2 (5 bases each). Trimming pared 2 bases from V and 2 bases from J, leaving 12 bases between. CDR1 and CDR2 from the germline V gene are GTSNPN and SVGIG (reference sequence). The CDR3 length is 14 residues. CDR3 amino acids: CAWSFWGSQETQYF. CDR3 DNA: TGTGCCTGGAGTTTCTGGGGGTCACAAGAGACCCAGTACTTC.

The chain recombines TRBV9 with TRBJ2-7; perhaps TRBD2 as D (5 bases). Per germline, CDR1 SGDLS and CDR2 YYNGEE. V dropped 0 bases and J dropped 1 base, with 8 bases sitting between them. CDR3 length equals 14 residues. CDR3 loop: CASSVGGLSYEQYF. The CDR3 coding sequence is TGTGCCAGCAGCGTAGGCGGGTTATCCTACGAGCAGTACTTC.

About this clone itself: Other nucleotide sequences from this sample produce the same CDR3. V is TRBV18 and J is TRBJ1-4; a weak D match, TRBD1 (5 bases). Trimming cost V 0 bases and J 4 bases, with 9 bases left between them. The CDR3 length is 15 residues. Germline V CDR1 and CDR2: KGHSH, LQKENI. This CDR3 is CASSPPSQVNEKLFF. CDR3 bases: TGTGCCAGCTCACCACCGTCACAGGTTAATGAAAAACTGTTTTTT.

The chain combines TRBV6-5 with TRBJ2-1; D gene uncertain. The CDR3 has 13 residues. V was shortened by 2 bases and J by 8 bases, with 10 bases between the two germline ends. In germline, CDR1 is MNHEY, CDR2 SVGAGI. The CDR3 nucleotides are TGTGCCAGCAGTTACAGGGTCCGGGATGAGCAGTTCTTC. Translating gives CASSYRVRDEQFF.

The chain combines TRBV6-5 with TRBJ1-4; unclear D gene. Trimming cost V 7 bases and J 0 bases, with 9 bases left between them. CDR1 is MNHEY, CDR2 SVGAGI, per germline. The CDR3 is 14 residues long. This CDR3 is CASTPSATNEKLFF. For the CDR3, the DNA is TGTGCCAGCACCCCGAGTGCAACTAATGAAAAACTGTTTTTT.

The CDR3 coding sequence is TGCGCCAGCAGCCAAGACTACCTAAAGGGACTAGCGGCGACCTACAATGAGCAGTTCTTC. Translating gives CASSQDYLKGLAATYNEQFF. J is TRBJ2-1 and V is TRBV4-3, with 11 nucleotides matching TRBD2. V shed 0 bases and J 2 bases; nucleotides not matched to a gene: 12. The CDR3 is made up of 20 amino acids. Germline V gives CDR1 LGHNA, CDR2 YSLEER.

The rearrangement joins TRBV30 to TRBJ1-5; D is unclear. The length of the CDR3 is 14 residues. Deletions cut 0 bases from V and 0 bases from J, with 6 bases between. Germline V gives CDR1 GTSNPN, CDR2 SVGIG (reference sequence). CDR3 protein: CAWSVTDSNQPQHF. The CDR3 DNA follows: TGTGCCTGGAGTGTAACAGATAGCAATCAGCCCCAGCATTTT.

The chain uses TRBV7-3 and TRBJ2-6; TRBD1 agrees at 8 bases. J gave up 4 bases and V 5 bases, and 4 bases lay outside the gene matches. This CDR3 has 15 amino acids. In germline, CDR1 is SGHTA, CDR2 FQGTGA. The CDR3, as DNA: TGTGCCAGCAGCATCACAGGGGGAGGGGCCAACGTCCTGACTTTC. Translated, it gives CASSITGGGANVLTF.

This rearrangement joins TRBV19 to TRBJ1-2; perhaps TRBD1 as D (6 bases). The germline V and J ends were trimmed by 5 bases and 6 bases, with 13 bases remaining between them. Germline V lookup: CDR1 LNHDA, CDR2 SQIVND (reference sequence). The CDR3 is 13 residues long. CDR3 residues: CASSLLQGDGYTF. CDR3 sequence (DNA): TGTGCCAGTAGTCTACTACAGGGAGATGGCTACACCTTC.

This clone was seen a handful of times. The chain links TRBV18 to TRBJ2-5, with no clear D. Germline-derived CDR1 and CDR2 are KGHSH and LQKENI. The CDR3 has 14 residues. V shed 0 bases and J shed 4 bases, with 9 bases lying between them. The CDR3 is CASSPPTPRETQYF. CDR3 in DNA: TGTGCCAGCTCACCACCGACTCCTCGAGAGACCCAGTACTTC.

The rearrangement uses TRBV5-1 and TRBJ2-2, with D tentatively TRBD2 (5 bases). In germline, CDR1 is SGHRS, CDR2 YFSETQ. Trimming pared 1 base from V and 1 base from J, leaving 11 bases between. The CDR3 consists of 16 residues. The CDR3: CASSLNGNLNTGELFF. As DNA, the CDR3 is TGCGCCAGCAGCTTGAACGGGAATTTGAACACCGGGGAGCTGTTTTTT. The variable domain in full, with the rest retrieved from reference TRBV5-1 and TRBJ2-2, is KAGVTQTPRYLIKTRGQQVTLSCSPISGHRSVSWYQQTPGQGLQFLFEYFSETQRNKGNFPGRFSGRQFSNSRSEMNVSTLELGDSALYLCASSLNGNLNTGELFFGEGSRLTVL.

The chain employs TRBV24-1 and TRBJ2-5; 7 nucleotides agree with TRBD2. V was clipped by 4 bases and J by 5 bases; unmatched bases: 9. Germline V gene sequence: CDR1 KGHDR, CDR2 SFDVKD. This CDR3 contains 15 residues. The CDR3: CATSDGNRGGETQYF. DNA for the CDR3: TGTGCCACCAGTGACGGGAACCGGGGAGGGGAGACCCAGTACTTC.

This chain connects TRBV19 to TRBJ1-5; 7 bases are shared with TRBD1. Germline lookup yields CDR1 LNHDA and CDR2 SQIVND (reference sequence). The CDR3 consists of 13 residues. V trimming: 6 bases; J trimming: 4 bases; junction bases outside the gene matches: 3. In nucleotides, the CDR3 is TGTGCCAGTAGCCAGGGACAGAATCAGCCCCAGCATTTT. Amino acids: CASSQGQNQPQHF.

The chain uses TRBV19 and TRBJ1-5, with TRBD1 matching over 8 bases. This CDR3 comprises 17 residues. The germline V gene encodes CDR1 LNHDA and CDR2 SQIVND (reference sequence). After removal of 4 bases from V and 0 bases from J, the junction contained 8 bases not matched to a gene. The CDR3 DNA reads as TGTGCCAGTAGTAGGAGGACAGGGCACGATAGCAATCAGCCCCAGCATTTT. This translates into CASSRRTGHDSNQPQHF.